Listed below are T cell receptor beta chains from one sample, sequenced in a study of T-cell memory formation after mild COVID-19. TCRdb ran MiXCR on the 5' RACE reads and lists one entry per CDR3 protein. Among about 390,000 distinct CDR3 sequences listed, about 17% were seen once. Sample: PBMCs or a T cell subset sorted from them (not recorded which). These TCRs come from a man between 18 and 29 years old who had mild COVID-19 (a few samples of this study predate the infection). Cell type and time point are not known. Both conserved end residues are part of each CDR3. Each record gives: V gene, clone size, J gene, D gene, CDR3 protein, CDR3 DNA. A D gene is named only where the DNA matches it firmly. Clone size appears in some rows only: once, few, many, or a class for an expanded clone.

v_call: TRBV7-9
clone_size: few
j_call: TRBJ2-4
d_call: .
cdr3_aa: CASSWLGVRAKNIQYF
cdr3_nt: TGTGCCAGCAGCTGGCTGGGTGTCCGGGCCAAAAACATTCAGTACTTC

v_call: TRBV5-1
clone_size: few
j_call: TRBJ2-1
d_call: .
cdr3_aa: CASSFLGLDGYNEQFF
cdr3_nt: TGCGCCAGCAGCTTCCTAGGCTTGGACGGATACAATGAGCAGTTCTTC

v_call: TRBV5-1
clone_size: few
j_call: TRBJ2-1
d_call: .
cdr3_aa: CASSLAQGKNEQFF
cdr3_nt: TGCGCCAGCAGCTTGGCCCAGGGAAAAAATGAGCAGTTCTTC

v_call: TRBV27
clone_size: .
j_call: TRBJ1-6
d_call: TRBD1
cdr3_aa: CASGNRGPTYNSPLHF
cdr3_nt: TGTGCCAGCGGCAACAGGGGTCCCACCTATAATTCACCCCTCCACTTT

v_call: TRBV5-1
clone_size: .
j_call: TRBJ2-3
d_call: .
cdr3_aa: CASSLGSASGTDTQYF
cdr3_nt: TGCGCCAGCAGCTTGGGAAGCGCATCGGGCACAGATACGCAGTATTTT

v_call: TRBV5-5
clone_size: many
j_call: TRBJ1-4
d_call: .
cdr3_aa: CASSSTDLNEKLFF
cdr3_nt: TGTGCCAGCAGCTCGACAGACCTTAATGAAAAACTGTTTTTT

v_call: TRBV11-2
clone_size: .
j_call: TRBJ2-3
d_call: .
cdr3_aa: CASSPDGGRHTQYF
cdr3_nt: TGTGCCAGCAGCCCGGACGGGGGTCGGCATACGCAGTATTTT

v_call: TRBV27
clone_size: .
j_call: TRBJ2-7
d_call: .
cdr3_aa: CASRAGGSYEQYF
cdr3_nt: TGTGCCAGCAGGGCCGGGGGTTCCTACGAGCAGTACTTC

v_call: TRBV10-3
clone_size: .
j_call: TRBJ1-1
d_call: .
cdr3_aa: CAIRGQIEAFF
cdr3_nt: TGTGCCATCAGGGGGCAGATTGAAGCTTTCTTT

v_call: TRBV5-1
clone_size: few
j_call: TRBJ2-7
d_call: TRBD1
cdr3_aa: CASSLRTGDNEQYF
cdr3_nt: TGCGCCAGCAGCTTACGGACAGGGGATAACGAGCAGTACTTC

v_call: TRBV7-2
clone_size: few
j_call: TRBJ1-4
d_call: TRBD1
cdr3_aa: CASSWTTGPGEKLFF
cdr3_nt: TGTGCCAGCAGCTGGACGACAGGGCCGGGTGAAAAACTGTTTTTT

v_call: TRBV28
clone_size: .
j_call: TRBJ1-6
d_call: TRBD1
cdr3_aa: CASTTGQARRPLHF
cdr3_nt: TGTGCCAGCACCACAGGACAGGCAAGAAGACCCCTCCACTTT

v_call: TRBV6-5
clone_size: .
j_call: TRBJ2-5
d_call: TRBD2
cdr3_aa: CASSMGAGLEETQYF
cdr3_nt: TGTGCCAGCAGCATGGGAGCGGGGTTGGAAGAGACCCAGTACTTC

v_call: TRBV20-1
clone_size: .
j_call: TRBJ2-6
d_call: .
cdr3_aa: CSASQKWDLSYYGANVLTF
cdr3_nt: TGCAGTGCTAGCCAAAAATGGGACTTGTCGTATTACGGGGCCAACGTCCTGACTTTC

v_call: TRBV27
clone_size: few
j_call: TRBJ2-7
d_call: .
cdr3_aa: CATGDKTYEQYF
cdr3_nt: TGTGCCACCGGGGACAAGACCTACGAGCAGTACTTC

v_call: TRBV7-2
clone_size: many
j_call: TRBJ2-3
d_call: TRBD2
cdr3_aa: CASSLTSGVLDTQYF
cdr3_nt: TGTGCCAGCAGCTTAACTAGCGGTGTGTTAGATACGCAGTATTTT

v_call: TRBV3-1
clone_size: .
j_call: TRBJ2-1
d_call: .
cdr3_aa: CASSQDQVSQFF
cdr3_nt: TGTGCCAGCAGCCAAGACCAAGTATCGCAGTTCTTC

v_call: TRBV6-6
clone_size: .
j_call: TRBJ1-5
d_call: .
cdr3_aa: CATSRDGNQPQHF
cdr3_nt: TGTGCCACCAGCCGGGACGGAAATCAGCCCCAGCATTTT

v_call: TRBV5-1
clone_size: .
j_call: TRBJ2-7
d_call: .
cdr3_aa: CASSLLEWDSEQYF
cdr3_nt: TGCGCCAGCAGCTTGTTGGAGTGGGACTCCGAGCAGTACTTC

v_call: TRBV11-2
clone_size: few
j_call: TRBJ2-7
d_call: TRBD1
cdr3_aa: CASSLGPGQASYEQYF
cdr3_nt: TGTGCCAGCAGCCTAGGCCCGGGACAGGCCTCCTACGAGCAGTACTTC

v_call: TRBV7-3
clone_size: .
j_call: TRBJ2-3
d_call: TRBD2
cdr3_aa: CASSFSGGPQYTQYF
cdr3_nt: TGTGCCAGCAGCTTTAGCGGGGGACCACAATATACGCAGTATTTT

v_call: TRBV4-3
clone_size: .
j_call: TRBJ2-1
d_call: TRBD1
cdr3_aa: CASSPPRTGVNEQFF
cdr3_nt: TGCGCCAGCAGCCCGCCCCGGACAGGGGTAAATGAGCAGTTCTTC

v_call: TRBV24-1
clone_size: .
j_call: TRBJ2-5
d_call: .
cdr3_aa: CATSDLRGTQYF
cdr3_nt: TGTGCCACCAGTGATTTGCGGGGGACCCAGTACTTC

v_call: TRBV6-5
clone_size: .
j_call: TRBJ1-1
d_call: .
cdr3_aa: CASSPGTSAFF
cdr3_nt: TGTGCCAGCAGTCCCGGGACAAGTGCTTTCTTT

v_call: TRBV20-1
clone_size: few
j_call: TRBJ1-2
d_call: TRBD1
cdr3_aa: CSARELGTGDTYTF
cdr3_nt: TGCAGTGCTAGAGAACTAGGTACAGGGGATACCTACACCTTC

v_call: TRBV7-2
clone_size: .
j_call: TRBJ1-6
d_call: .
cdr3_aa: CASSLGGGKPLHF
cdr3_nt: TGTGCCAGCAGCTTAGGCGGTGGGAAGCCCCTCCACTTT

v_call: TRBV20-1
clone_size: many
j_call: TRBJ1-2
d_call: TRBD1
cdr3_aa: CSATGTGAYGYTF
cdr3_nt: TGCAGTGCTACGGGGACAGGGGCCTATGGCTACACCTTC

v_call: TRBV3-1
clone_size: few
j_call: TRBJ1-1
d_call: .
cdr3_aa: CASSQGRQMNTEAFF
cdr3_nt: TGTGCCAGCAGCCAAGGCAGACAGATGAACACTGAAGCTTTCTTT

v_call: TRBV28
clone_size: few
j_call: TRBJ2-6
d_call: .
cdr3_aa: CASSFFVLTF
cdr3_nt: TGTGCCAGCAGTTTTTTTGTCCTGACTTTC

v_call: TRBV7-9
clone_size: .
j_call: TRBJ2-1
d_call: .
cdr3_aa: CASSGEGDEQFF
cdr3_nt: TGTGCCAGCAGTGGAGAGGGGGATGAGCAGTTCTTC

v_call: TRBV7-2
clone_size: few
j_call: TRBJ1-5
d_call: .
cdr3_aa: CASSSRGGYNQPQHF
cdr3_nt: TGTGCCAGCAGCTCCCGCGGCGGGTACAATCAGCCCCAGCATTTT

v_call: TRBV5-1
clone_size: many
j_call: TRBJ1-1
d_call: .
cdr3_aa: CASSLLGGMNTEAFF
cdr3_nt: TGCGCCAGCAGCCTACTCGGGGGGATGAACACTGAAGCTTTCTTT

v_call: TRBV6-2/TRBV6-3
clone_size: .
j_call: TRBJ2-1
d_call: TRBD2
cdr3_aa: CASAYPGLAENEQFF
cdr3_nt: TGTGCCAGCGCGTACCCGGGACTAGCGGAGAATGAGCAGTTCTTC

v_call: TRBV4-2
clone_size: .
j_call: TRBJ1-1
d_call: .
cdr3_aa: CASSQPDREAFF
cdr3_nt: TGTGCCAGCAGCCAACCAGACAGGGAAGCTTTCTTT

v_call: TRBV19
clone_size: few
j_call: TRBJ1-2
d_call: .
cdr3_aa: CATGGQRAYTF
cdr3_nt: TGTGCCACGGGGGGACAACGTGCCTACACCTTC

v_call: TRBV7-9
clone_size: .
j_call: TRBJ1-1
d_call: .
cdr3_aa: CASSSGRSSPYTEAFF
cdr3_nt: TGTGCCAGCAGCTCAGGACGTTCGTCCCCTTACACTGAAGCTTTCTTT

v_call: TRBV6-4
clone_size: few
j_call: TRBJ2-1
d_call: .
cdr3_aa: CASSEGGGFSYNEQFF
cdr3_nt: TGTGCCAGCAGTGAAGGAGGGGGGTTTTCCTACAATGAGCAGTTCTTC

v_call: TRBV12-3/TRBV12-4
clone_size: few
j_call: TRBJ1-2
d_call: .
cdr3_aa: CASSLTTGTYGYTF
cdr3_nt: TGTGCCAGCAGTTTAACAACAGGGACCTATGGCTACACCTTC

v_call: TRBV12-3/TRBV12-4
clone_size: many
j_call: TRBJ1-4
d_call: .
cdr3_aa: CASSPEVEGKLFF
cdr3_nt: TGTGCCAGCAGCCCCGAAGTCGAGGGAAAACTGTTTTTT

v_call: TRBV29-1
clone_size: many
j_call: TRBJ2-1
d_call: .
cdr3_aa: CSVGFMGNEQFF
cdr3_nt: TGCAGCGTTGGTTTTATGGGCAATGAGCAGTTCTTC

v_call: TRBV24-1
clone_size: .
j_call: TRBJ2-3
d_call: .
cdr3_aa: CATSDLASAQYF
cdr3_nt: TGTGCCACCAGTGACTTAGCAAGTGCGCAGTATTTT

v_call: TRBV4-2
clone_size: .
j_call: TRBJ2-2
d_call: .
cdr3_aa: CASSPEEHANTGELFF
cdr3_nt: TGTGCCAGCAGCCCGGAGGAACACGCGAACACCGGGGAGCTGTTTTTT

v_call: TRBV4-3
clone_size: once
j_call: TRBJ1-3
d_call: .
cdr3_aa: CASSQSQYGNTIYF
cdr3_nt: TGCGCCAGCAGCCAATCCCAGTACGGAAACACCATATATTTT

v_call: TRBV18
clone_size: few
j_call: TRBJ2-1
d_call: .
cdr3_aa: CASSPTVSGDNEQFF
cdr3_nt: TGTGCCAGCTCACCTACCGTGTCCGGGGACAATGAGCAGTTCTTC

v_call: TRBV20-1
clone_size: .
j_call: TRBJ2-1
d_call: .
cdr3_aa: CSARTFWSSYNEQFF
cdr3_nt: TGCAGTGCTAGGACGTTCTGGAGCTCCTACAATGAGCAGTTCTTC

v_call: TRBV9
clone_size: .
j_call: TRBJ2-1
d_call: TRBD1
cdr3_aa: CASSAPGQGSYNEQFF
cdr3_nt: TGTGCCAGCAGCGCCCCGGGACAGGGCTCCTACAATGAGCAGTTCTTC

v_call: TRBV27
clone_size: few
j_call: TRBJ1-2
d_call: .
cdr3_aa: CASSSWTADGGVTF
cdr3_nt: TGTGCCAGCAGTTCCTGGACAGCCGATGGTGGGGTCACCTTC

v_call: TRBV14
clone_size: .
j_call: TRBJ1-1
d_call: .
cdr3_aa: CASSQVGPRSEAFF
cdr3_nt: TGTGCCAGCAGCCAAGTAGGACCACGGTCTGAAGCTTTCTTT

v_call: TRBV12-3/TRBV12-4
clone_size: .
j_call: TRBJ2-7
d_call: .
cdr3_aa: CASSLIWRSAYEQYF
cdr3_nt: TGTGCCAGCAGTTTAATTTGGAGGAGCGCCTACGAGCAGTACTTC

v_call: TRBV7-2
clone_size: few
j_call: TRBJ2-5
d_call: TRBD2
cdr3_aa: CASSNGGVETQYF
cdr3_nt: TGTGCCAGCTCGAACGGGGGGGTGGAGACCCAGTACTTC

v_call: TRBV7-2
clone_size: few
j_call: TRBJ2-7
d_call: .
cdr3_aa: CASSRTVYEQYF
cdr3_nt: TGTGCCAGCAGCCGGACTGTCTACGAGCAGTACTTC

v_call: TRBV27
clone_size: .
j_call: TRBJ2-3
d_call: .
cdr3_aa: CASSHTGGSLITDTQYF
cdr3_nt: TGTGCCAGCAGCCACACCGGAGGATCGCTTATCACAGATACGCAGTATTTT

v_call: TRBV12-3/TRBV12-4
clone_size: few
j_call: TRBJ1-1
d_call: TRBD1
cdr3_aa: CASSLTGRTEAFF
cdr3_nt: TGTGCCAGCAGTTTGACAGGGCGGACTGAAGCTTTCTTT

v_call: TRBV12-5
clone_size: few
j_call: TRBJ2-3
d_call: .
cdr3_aa: CASGEDTQYF
cdr3_nt: TGTGCTAGTGGTGAAGATACGCAGTATTTT

v_call: TRBV19
clone_size: .
j_call: TRBJ2-1
d_call: TRBD1
cdr3_aa: CASSKQGAGGYNEQFF
cdr3_nt: TGTGCCAGTAGCAAGCAGGGGGCCGGTGGCTACAATGAGCAGTTCTTC